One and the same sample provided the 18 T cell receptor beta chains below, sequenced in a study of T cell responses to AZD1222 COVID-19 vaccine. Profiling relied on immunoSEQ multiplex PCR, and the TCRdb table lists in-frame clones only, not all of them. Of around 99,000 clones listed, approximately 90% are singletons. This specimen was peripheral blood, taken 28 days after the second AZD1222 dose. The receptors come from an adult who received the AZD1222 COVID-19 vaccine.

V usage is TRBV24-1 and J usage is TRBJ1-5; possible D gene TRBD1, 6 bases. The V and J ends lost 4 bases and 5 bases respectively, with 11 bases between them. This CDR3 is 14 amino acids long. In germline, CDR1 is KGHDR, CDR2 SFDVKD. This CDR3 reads CATSDPGGHQPQHF. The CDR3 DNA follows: TGTGCCACCAGTGACCCCGGGGGCCATCAGCCCCAGCATTTT.

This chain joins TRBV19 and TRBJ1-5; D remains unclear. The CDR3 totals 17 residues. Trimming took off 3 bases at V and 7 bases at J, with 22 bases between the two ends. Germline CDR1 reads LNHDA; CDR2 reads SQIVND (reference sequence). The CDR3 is CASSMFSSGVQRQPQHF. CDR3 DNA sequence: TGTGCCAGTAGTATGTTTTCTTCTGGGGTGCAAAGACAGCCCCAGCATTTT.

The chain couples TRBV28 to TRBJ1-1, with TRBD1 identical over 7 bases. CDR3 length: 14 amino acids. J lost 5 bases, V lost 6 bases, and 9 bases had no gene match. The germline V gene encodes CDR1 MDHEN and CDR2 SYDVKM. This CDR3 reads CASRGRQGGTEAFF. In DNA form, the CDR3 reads TGTGCCAGCAGGGGGCGACAGGGCGGGACTGAAGCTTTCTTT. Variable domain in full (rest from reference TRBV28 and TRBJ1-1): DVKVTQSSRYLVKRTGEKVFLECVQDMDHENMFWYRQDPGLGLRLIYFSYDVKMKEKGDIPEGYSVSREKKERFSLILESASTNQTSMYLCASRGRQGGTEAFFGQGTRLTVV.

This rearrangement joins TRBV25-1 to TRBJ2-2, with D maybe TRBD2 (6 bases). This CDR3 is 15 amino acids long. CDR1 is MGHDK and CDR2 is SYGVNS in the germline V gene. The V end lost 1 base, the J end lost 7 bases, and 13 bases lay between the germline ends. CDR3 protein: CASSELGGSGGELFF. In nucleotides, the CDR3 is TGTGCCAGCAGTGAATTGGGGGGTTCCGGCGGGGAGCTGTTTTTT. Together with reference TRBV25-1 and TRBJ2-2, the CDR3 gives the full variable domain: EADIYQTPRYLVIGTGKKITLECSQTMGHDKMYWYQQDPGMELHLIHYSYGVNSTEKGDLSSESTVSRIRTEHFPLTLESARPSHTSQYLCASSELGGSGGELFFGEGSRLTVL.

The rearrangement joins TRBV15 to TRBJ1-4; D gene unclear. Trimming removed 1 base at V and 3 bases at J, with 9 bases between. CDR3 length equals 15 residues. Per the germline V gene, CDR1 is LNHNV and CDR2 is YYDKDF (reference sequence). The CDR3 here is CATSRVGPSNEKLFF. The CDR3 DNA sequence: TGTGCCACCAGCAGAGTAGGGCCTTCTAATGAAAAACTGTTTTTT.

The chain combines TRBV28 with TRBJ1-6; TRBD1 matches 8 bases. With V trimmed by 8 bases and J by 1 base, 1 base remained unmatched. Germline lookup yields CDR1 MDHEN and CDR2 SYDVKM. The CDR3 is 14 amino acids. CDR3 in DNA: TGTGCCAGCGGGGACAGGTCCTATAATTCACCCCTCCACTTT. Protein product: CASGDRSYNSPLHF.

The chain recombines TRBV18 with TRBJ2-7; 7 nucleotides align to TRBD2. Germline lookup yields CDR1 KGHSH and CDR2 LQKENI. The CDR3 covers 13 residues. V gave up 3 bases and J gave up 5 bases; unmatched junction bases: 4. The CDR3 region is CASSPSGTNEQYF. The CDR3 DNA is TGTGCCAGCTCACCTTCCGGGACTAACGAGCAGTACTTC.

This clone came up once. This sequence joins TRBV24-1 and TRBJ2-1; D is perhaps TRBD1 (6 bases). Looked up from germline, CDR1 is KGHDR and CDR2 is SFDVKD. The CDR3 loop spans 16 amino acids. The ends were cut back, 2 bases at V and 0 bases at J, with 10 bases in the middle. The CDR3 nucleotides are TGTGCCACCAGTGATTCCTCAGGGGCCTCCTACAATGAGCAGTTCTTC. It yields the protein CATSDSSGASYNEQFF.

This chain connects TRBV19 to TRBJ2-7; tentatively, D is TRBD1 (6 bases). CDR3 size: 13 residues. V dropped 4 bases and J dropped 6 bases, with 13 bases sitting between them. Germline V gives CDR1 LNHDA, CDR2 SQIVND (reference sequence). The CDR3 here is CASSTGHPGEQYF. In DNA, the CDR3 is TGTGCCAGTAGTACGGGACACCCCGGCGAGCAGTACTTC.

In nucleotides, the CDR3 is TGCGCCAGCAGCGATCAAGGGAACACTGAAGCTTTCTTT. Translation: CASSDQGNTEAFF. The gene calls are TRBV5-1 and TRBJ1-1; D not certain. Trimming stripped 4 bases from V and 1 base from J, with 8 bases between. Germline values: CDR1 SGHRS, CDR2 YFSETQ. The CDR3 totals 13 residues.

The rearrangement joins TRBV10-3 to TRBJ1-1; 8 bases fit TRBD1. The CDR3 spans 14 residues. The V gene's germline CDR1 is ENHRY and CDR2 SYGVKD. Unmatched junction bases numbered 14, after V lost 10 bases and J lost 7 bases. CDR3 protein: CATHVAGGGGEAFF. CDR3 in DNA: TGTGCCACCCATGTTGCAGGGGGCGGTGGTGAAGCTTTCTTT.

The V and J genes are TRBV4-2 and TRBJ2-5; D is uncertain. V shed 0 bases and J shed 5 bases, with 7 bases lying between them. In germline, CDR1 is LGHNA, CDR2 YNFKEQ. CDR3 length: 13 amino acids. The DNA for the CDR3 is TGTGCCAGCAGCCAAGAGGGTTGGGAGACCCAGTACTTC. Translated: CASSQEGWETQYF.

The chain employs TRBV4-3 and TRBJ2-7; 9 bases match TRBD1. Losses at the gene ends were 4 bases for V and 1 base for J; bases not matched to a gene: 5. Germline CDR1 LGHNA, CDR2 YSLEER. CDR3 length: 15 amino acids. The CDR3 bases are TGCGCCAGCAGCCGAGGACAGGGGCGATCCTACGAGCAGTACTTC. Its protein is CASSRGQGRSYEQYF.

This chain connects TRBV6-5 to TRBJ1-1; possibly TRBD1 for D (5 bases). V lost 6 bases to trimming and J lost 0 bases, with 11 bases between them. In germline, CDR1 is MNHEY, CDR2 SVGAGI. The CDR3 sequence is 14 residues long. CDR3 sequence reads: CASSRQIMNTEAFF. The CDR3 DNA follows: TGTGCCAGCAGCCGACAGATCATGAACACTGAAGCTTTCTTT.

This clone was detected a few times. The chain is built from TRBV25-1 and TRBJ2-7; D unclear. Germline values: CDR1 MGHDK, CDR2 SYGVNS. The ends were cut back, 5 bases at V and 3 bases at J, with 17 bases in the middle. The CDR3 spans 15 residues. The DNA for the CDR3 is TGTGCCAGCAGTCCCGCGTGGCCCTCCCTCTACGAGCAGTACTTC. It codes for CASSPAWPSLYEQYF.

This chain's CDR3 is CASSFGGTNEKLFF. For the CDR3, the DNA is TGCGCCAGCAGCTTCGGTGGCACTAATGAAAAACTGTTTTTT. This chain links TRBV5-1 with TRBJ1-4; D remains unclear. Trimming left V 2 bases short and J 2 bases short, with 7 bases between. CDR3 length: 14 residues. The germline CDR1 and CDR2 sequences are SGHRS and YFSETQ.

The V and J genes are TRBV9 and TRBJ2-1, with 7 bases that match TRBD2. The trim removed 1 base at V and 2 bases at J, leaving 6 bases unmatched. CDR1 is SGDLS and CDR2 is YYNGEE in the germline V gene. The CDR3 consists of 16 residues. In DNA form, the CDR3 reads TGTGCCAGCAGCGTAATCGGTAGCGGGCCCTACAATGAGCAGTTCTTC. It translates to CASSVIGSGPYNEQFF.

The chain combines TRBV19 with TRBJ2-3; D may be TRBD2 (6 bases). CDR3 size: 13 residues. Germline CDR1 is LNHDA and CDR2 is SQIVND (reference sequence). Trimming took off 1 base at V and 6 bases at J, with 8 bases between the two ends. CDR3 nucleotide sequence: TGTGCCAGTAGTATAGGGAGGGATGATACGCAGTATTTT. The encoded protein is CASSIGRDDTQYF.